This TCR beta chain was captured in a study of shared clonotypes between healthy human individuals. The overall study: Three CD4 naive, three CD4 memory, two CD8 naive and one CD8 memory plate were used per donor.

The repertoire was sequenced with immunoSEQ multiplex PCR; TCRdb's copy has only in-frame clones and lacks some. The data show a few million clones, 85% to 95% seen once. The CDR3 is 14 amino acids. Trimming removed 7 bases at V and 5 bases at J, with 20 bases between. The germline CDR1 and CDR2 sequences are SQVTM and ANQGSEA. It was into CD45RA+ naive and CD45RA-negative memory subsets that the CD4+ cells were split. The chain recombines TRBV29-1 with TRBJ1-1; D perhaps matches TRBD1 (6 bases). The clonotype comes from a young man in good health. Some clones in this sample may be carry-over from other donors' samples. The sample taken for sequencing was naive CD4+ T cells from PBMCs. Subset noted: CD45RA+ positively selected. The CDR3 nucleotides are TGCAGCGCGGCCGTGGGGGCTAGGAGAACTGAAGCTTTCTTT. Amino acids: CSAAVGARRTEAFF.